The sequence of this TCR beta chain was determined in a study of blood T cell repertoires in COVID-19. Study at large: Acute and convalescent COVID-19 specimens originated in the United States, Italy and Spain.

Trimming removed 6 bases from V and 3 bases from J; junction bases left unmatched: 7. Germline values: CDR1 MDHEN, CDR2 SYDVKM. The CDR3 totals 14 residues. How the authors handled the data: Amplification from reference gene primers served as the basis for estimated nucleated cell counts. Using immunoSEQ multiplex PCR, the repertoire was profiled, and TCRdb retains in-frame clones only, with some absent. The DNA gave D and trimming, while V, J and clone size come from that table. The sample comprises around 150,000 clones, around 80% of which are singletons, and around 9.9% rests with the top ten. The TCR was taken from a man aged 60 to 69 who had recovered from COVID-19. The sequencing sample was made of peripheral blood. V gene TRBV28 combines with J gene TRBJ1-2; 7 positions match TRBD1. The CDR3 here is CASRSGQLDYGYTF. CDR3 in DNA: TGTGCCAGCAGGTCGGGACAGCTAGACTATGGCTACACCTTC.